Given below is one T cell receptor beta chain in context. Its target is not known. The ends were cut back, 8 bases at V and 5 bases at J, with 24 bases in the middle. CDR1 and CDR2 (germline): MDHEN, SYDVKM. The CDR3 has 16 amino acids. The sample originates from a study of CD8+ T cells in alopecia areata. Regarding the study as a whole: Resident alphabeta T-cell populations of normal skin are likewise subject to sequencing in scalp samples. Tofacitinib significantly reduced both scalp clonality and expanded CD8+ clones among the top 100. Many expanded lesional clones stayed in scalp and blood while on tofacitinib.

Extracted from the samples, RNA was reverse transcribed into cDNA to serve as the sequencing template. Generated by immunoSEQ multiplex PCR, the TCRdb table keeps only in-frame clones and is missing some. The sample has 190,000 or so clones, 55% to 75% seen once. Treatment given: oral pan-JAK inhibitor, 5-10 mg twice daily. The study team obtained lesional scalp punch biopsies and peripheral blood from alopecia areata patients. The chain uses TRBV28 and TRBJ2-5; possible D gene TRBD1, 6 bases. The sequences come from CD4+ T cells sorted from blood, collected at week 24, from a patient treated with tofacitinib. This clonotype originated in a human donor with alopecia areata. The CDR3: CASSLQGSGDGETQYF. DNA for the CDR3: TGTGCCAGCTCCTTACAGGGATCAGGAGATGGGGAGACCCAGTACTTC.